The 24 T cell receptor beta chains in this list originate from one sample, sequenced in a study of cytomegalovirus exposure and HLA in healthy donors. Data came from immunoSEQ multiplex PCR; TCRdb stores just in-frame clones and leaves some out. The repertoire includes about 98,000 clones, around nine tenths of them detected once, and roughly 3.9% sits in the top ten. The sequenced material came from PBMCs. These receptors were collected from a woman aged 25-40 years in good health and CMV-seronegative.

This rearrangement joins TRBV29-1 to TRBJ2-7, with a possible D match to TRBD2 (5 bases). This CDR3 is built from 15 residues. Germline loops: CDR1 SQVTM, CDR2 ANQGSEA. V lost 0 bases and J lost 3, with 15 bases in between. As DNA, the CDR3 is TGCAGCGTTGAAGATCCGAACGGAGGTTACTACGAGCAGTACTTC. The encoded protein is CSVEDPNGGYYEQYF.

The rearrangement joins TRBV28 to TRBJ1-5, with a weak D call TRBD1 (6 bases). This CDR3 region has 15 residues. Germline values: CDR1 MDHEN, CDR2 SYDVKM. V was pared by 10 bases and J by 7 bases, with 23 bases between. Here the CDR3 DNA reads TGTGCCATCAAGGGAGGGGGGCAGGAGAGACAGCCCCAGCATTTT. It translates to CAIKGGGQERQPQHF. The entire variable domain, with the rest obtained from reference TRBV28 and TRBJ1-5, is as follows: DVKVTQSSRYLVKRTGEKVFLECVQDMDHENMFWYRQDPGLGLRLIYFSYDVKMKEKGDIPEGYSVSREKKERFSLILESASTNQTSMYLCAIKGGGQERQPQHFGDGTRLSIL.

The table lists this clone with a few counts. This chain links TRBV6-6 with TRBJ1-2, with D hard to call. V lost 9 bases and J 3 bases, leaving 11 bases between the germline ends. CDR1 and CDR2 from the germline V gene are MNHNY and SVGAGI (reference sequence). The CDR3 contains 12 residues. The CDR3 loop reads CASRREDYGYTF. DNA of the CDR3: TGTGCCAGTAGACGGGAAGACTATGGCTACACCTTC.

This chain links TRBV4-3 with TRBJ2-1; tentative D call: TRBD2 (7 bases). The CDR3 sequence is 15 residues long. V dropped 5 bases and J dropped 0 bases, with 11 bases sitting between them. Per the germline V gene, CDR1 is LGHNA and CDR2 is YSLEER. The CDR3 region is CASSLRGGSYNEQFF. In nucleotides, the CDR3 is TGCGCCAGCAGCTTGAGGGGGGGCTCCTACAATGAGCAGTTCTTC.

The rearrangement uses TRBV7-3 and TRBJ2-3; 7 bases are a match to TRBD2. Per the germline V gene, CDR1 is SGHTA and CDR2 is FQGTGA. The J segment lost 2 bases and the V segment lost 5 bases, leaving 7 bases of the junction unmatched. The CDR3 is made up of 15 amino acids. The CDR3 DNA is TGTGCCAGCAGCCCGAGCGGGACCAACACAGATACGCAGTATTTT. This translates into CASSPSGTNTDTQYF.

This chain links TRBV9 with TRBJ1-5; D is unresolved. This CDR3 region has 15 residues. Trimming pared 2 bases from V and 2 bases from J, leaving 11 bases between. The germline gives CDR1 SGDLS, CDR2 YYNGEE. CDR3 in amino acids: CASSVTGQGNQPQHF. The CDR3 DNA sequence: TGTGCCAGCAGCGTCACTGGGCAGGGCAATCAGCCCCAGCATTTT.

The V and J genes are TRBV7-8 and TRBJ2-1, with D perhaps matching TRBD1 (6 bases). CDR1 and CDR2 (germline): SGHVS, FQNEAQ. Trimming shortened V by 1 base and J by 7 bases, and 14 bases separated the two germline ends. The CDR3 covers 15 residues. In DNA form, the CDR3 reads TGTGCCAGCAGCTTAGAGCGGCAGGGGTTGAATGAGCAGTTCTTC. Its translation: CASSLERQGLNEQFF.

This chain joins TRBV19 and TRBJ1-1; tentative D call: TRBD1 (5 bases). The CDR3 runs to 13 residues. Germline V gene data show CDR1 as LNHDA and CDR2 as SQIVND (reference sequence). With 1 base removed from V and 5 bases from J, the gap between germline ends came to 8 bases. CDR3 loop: CASSIAGGTEAFF. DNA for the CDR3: TGTGCCAGTAGTATAGCCGGGGGAACTGAAGCTTTCTTT.

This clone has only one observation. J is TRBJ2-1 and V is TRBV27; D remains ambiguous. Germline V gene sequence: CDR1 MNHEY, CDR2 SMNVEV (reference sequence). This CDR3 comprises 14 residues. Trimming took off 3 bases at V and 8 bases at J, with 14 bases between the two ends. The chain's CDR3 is CASSFRSYVDEQFF. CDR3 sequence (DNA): TGTGCCAGCAGTTTTAGGAGCTACGTAGATGAGCAGTTCTTC.

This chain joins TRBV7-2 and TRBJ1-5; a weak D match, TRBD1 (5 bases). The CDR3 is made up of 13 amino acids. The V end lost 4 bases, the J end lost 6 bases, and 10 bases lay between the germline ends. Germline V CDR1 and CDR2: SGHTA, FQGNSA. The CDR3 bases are TGTGCCAGCAGCTCGACAGTGGGTCAGCCCCAGCATTTT. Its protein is CASSSTVGQPQHF.

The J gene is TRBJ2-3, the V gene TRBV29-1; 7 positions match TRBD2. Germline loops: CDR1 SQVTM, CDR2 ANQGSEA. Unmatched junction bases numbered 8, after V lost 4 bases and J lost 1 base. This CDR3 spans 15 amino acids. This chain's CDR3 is CSVVTSAGGTDTQYF. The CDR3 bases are TGCAGCGTTGTAACGAGCGCGGGAGGCACAGATACGCAGTATTTT.

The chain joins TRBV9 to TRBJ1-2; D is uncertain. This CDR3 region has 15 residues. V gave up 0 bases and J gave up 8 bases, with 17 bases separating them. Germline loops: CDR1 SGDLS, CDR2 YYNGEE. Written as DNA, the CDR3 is TGTGCCAGCAGCGTAGATCCAGGCGCTGGCTTAGGCTACACCTTC. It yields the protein CASSVDPGAGLGYTF.

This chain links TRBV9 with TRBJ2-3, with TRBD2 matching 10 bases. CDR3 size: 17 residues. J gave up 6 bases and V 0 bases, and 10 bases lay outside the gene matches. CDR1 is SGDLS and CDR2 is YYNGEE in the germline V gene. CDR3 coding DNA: TGTGCCAGCAGCGTAGATCCTAGCGGGGGATCCCGGGATACGCAGTATTTT. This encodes CASSVDPSGGSRDTQYF.

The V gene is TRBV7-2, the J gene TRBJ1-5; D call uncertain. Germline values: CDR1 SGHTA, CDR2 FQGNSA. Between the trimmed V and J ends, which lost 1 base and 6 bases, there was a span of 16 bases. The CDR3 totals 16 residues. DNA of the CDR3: TGTGCCAGCAGCTTAGTGCACAGCTGGTCTGGTCAGCCCCAGCATTTT. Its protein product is CASSLVHSWSGQPQHF.

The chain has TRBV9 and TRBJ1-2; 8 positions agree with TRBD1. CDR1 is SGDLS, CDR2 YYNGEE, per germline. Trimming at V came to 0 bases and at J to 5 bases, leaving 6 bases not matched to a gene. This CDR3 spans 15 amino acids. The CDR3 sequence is CASSVAQGARYGYTF. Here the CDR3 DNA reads TGTGCCAGCAGCGTAGCTCAGGGGGCACGATATGGCTACACCTTC.

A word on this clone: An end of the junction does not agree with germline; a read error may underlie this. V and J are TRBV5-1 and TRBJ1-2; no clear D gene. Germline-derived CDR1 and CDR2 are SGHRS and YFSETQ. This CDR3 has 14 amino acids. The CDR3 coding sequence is TGCGCCAGCACCTTGACACCATCTAACTATGGCTACACCTTC. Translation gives CASTLTPSNYGYTF.

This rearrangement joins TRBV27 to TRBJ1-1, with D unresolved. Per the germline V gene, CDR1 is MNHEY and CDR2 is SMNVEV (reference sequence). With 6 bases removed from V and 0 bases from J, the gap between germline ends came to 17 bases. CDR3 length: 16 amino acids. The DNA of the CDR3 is TGTGCCAGCAGCCCGCAGAACCAGATCATGAACACTGAAGCTTTCTTT. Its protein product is CASSPQNQIMNTEAFF.

CDR3 coding DNA: TGCGCCAGCAGTACGGGAGAAGGACAAGAGACCCAGTACTTC. The encoded protein is CASSTGEGQETQYF. The V call is TRBV5-1, the J call TRBJ2-5, with D maybe TRBD2 (6 bases). CDR3 length: 14 amino acids. CDR1 is SGHRS, CDR2 YFSETQ, per germline. Trimming cost V 5 bases and J 2 bases, with 13 bases left between them.

The CDR3 sequence: CASSPRKTPTGDEQFF. The CDR3 DNA follows: TGTGCCAGCAGTCCGCGCAAGACACCAACCGGGGATGAGCAGTTCTTC. The chain combines TRBV27 with TRBJ2-1, with a tentative D call TRBD2 (5 bases). CDR3 length: 16 amino acids. V gave up 5 bases and J gave up 8 bases, with 22 bases separating them. Germline CDR1 and CDR2: MNHEY and SMNVEV (reference sequence).

CDR3 sequence (DNA): TGCGCCAGCAGTCAATCCGGGGACAGGGGACTGTACCAAGAGACCCAGTACTTC. It encodes CASSQSGDRGLYQETQYF. The chain has TRBV23-1 and TRBJ2-5; 10 nucleotides line up with TRBD1. TRBV23-1 is an ORF for which the function is uncertain. The CDR3 sequence is 18 residues long. The V and J ends lost 0 bases and 0 bases, in that order; junction bases with no gene match: 7.

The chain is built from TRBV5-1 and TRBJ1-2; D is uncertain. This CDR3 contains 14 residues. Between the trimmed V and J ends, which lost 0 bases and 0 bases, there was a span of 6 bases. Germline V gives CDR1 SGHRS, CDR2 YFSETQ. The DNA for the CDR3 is TGCGCCAGCAGCTTGGCCCTAGCTAACTATGGCTACACCTTC. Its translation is CASSLALANYGYTF.

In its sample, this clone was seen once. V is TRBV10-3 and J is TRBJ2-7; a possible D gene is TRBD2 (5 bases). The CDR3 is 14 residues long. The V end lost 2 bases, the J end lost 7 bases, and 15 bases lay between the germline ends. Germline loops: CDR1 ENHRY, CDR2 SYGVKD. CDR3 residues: CAISEREALGEQYF. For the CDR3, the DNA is TGTGCCATCAGTGAGCGGGAAGCTTTGGGGGAGCAGTACTTC.

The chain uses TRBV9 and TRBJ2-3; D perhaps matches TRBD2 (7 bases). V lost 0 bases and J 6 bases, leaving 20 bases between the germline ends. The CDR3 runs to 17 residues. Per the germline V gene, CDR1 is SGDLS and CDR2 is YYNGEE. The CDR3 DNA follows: TGTGCCAGCAGCGTAGCTGGGCGGGGGTCCGACAGGGATACGCAGTATTTT. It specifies CASSVAGRGSDRDTQYF.

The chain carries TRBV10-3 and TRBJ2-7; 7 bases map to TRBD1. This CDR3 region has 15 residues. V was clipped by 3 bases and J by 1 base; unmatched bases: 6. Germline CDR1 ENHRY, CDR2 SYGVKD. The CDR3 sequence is CAISDRDRVSYEQYF. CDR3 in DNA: TGTGCCATCAGTGACCGGGACAGAGTGTCCTACGAGCAGTACTTC.